The clone carrying this T cell receptor (beta chain) was recorded a few times. Its specificity is not known. The data were obtained in a study of beta chain features in type 1 diabetes. Study-wide findings and caveats: Shorter TCRB CDR3s, moderately but significantly so, marked every one of the four CD4+ subsets in Type 1 diabetes patients.

The germline CDR1 and CDR2 sequences are MNHNY and SVGAGI (reference sequence). CDR3 length equals 14 residues. V lost 5 bases to trimming and J lost 2 bases; unmatched junction nucleotides: 5. A CD45RO/CCR7/CD25/CD127/CD95/CD27 panel sorted naive, central memory, regulatory and stem cell-like memory CD4+ cells. Expressed TCRB transcripts were sequenced because the entire RNA isolate underwent reverse transcription. Only in-frame clones appear in the TCRdb table, and some are missing; sequencing was by immunoSEQ multiplex PCR. The data contain around 180,000 clones, approximately 8% of them singletons.

The TCR was taken from a man between 18 and 29 years old with type 1 diabetes. The V gene is TRBV6-6, the J gene TRBJ2-5; TRBD2 agrees at 7 bases. Sequencing was performed on central memory CD4+ T cells from blood. CDR3 coding DNA: TGTGCCAGCAGTGACCCGGGGGGTCAAGAGACCCAGTACTTC. It yields the protein CASSDPGGQETQYF.